These T cell receptor beta chains were read from a single sample in a study of cytomegalovirus exposure and HLA in healthy donors. TCRdb's table, derived via immunoSEQ multiplex PCR, lists solely in-frame clones and lacks some. The sample records over 130,000 clones, 66% being singletons. Sequenced sample: PBMCs. The receptors derive from a woman in her sixties in good health and CMV-seronegative. CDR3s include the opening cysteine and the closing phenylalanine or tryptophan.

j_call,cdr3_length,v_call,cdr3_aa
TRBJ1-1,14,TRBV5-4,CASSLVGGFTEAFF
TRBJ2-1,15,TRBV6-1,CASSDRLSASSGQFF
TRBJ2-3,14,TRBV5-5,CASSFTSGTDTQYF
TRBJ2-7,15,TRBV7-2,CASSLASGDVYEQYF
TRBJ2-1,19,TRBV5-1,CASSLGLAGAKSSYNEQFF
TRBJ2-7,13,TRBV7-2,CASRTPSSYEQYF
TRBJ2-1,16,TRBV9,CASSVDPRGADNEQFF
TRBJ2-7,15,TRBV19,CASSTPDRGGNEQYF
TRBJ2-5,15,TRBV11-2,CASSVPGAGQETQYF
TRBJ1-2,16,TRBV7-2,CASSLGPGGRGYGYTF
TRBJ2-5,13,TRBV6-4,CASSGSLGETQYF
TRBJ2-1,15,TRBV9,CASSVGGLSYNEQFF
TRBJ1-1,10,TRBV10-1,CASSDILAFF
TRBJ1-1,11,TRBV6-5,CASTVGGVAFF
TRBJ2-3,14,TRBV6-4,CASSLGRATDTQYF
TRBJ2-1,16,TRBV5-1,CASSLLGGRLYNEQFF
TRBJ1-1,15,TRBV18,CASSSLPGVNTEAFF
TRBJ1-2,16,TRBV7-6,CASSPSPSGVNYGYTF
TRBJ2-1,14,TRBV11-2,CASSFERADNEQFF